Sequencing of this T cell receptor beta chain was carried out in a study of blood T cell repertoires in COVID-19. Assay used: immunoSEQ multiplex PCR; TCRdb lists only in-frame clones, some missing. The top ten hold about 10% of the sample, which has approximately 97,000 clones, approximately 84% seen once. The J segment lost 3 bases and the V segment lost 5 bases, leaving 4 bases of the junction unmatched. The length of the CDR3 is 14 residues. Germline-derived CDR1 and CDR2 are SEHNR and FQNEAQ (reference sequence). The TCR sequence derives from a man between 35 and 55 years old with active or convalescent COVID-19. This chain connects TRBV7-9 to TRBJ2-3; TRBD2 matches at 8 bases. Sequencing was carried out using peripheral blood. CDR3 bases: TGTGCCAGCAGCACTAGCGGTATTACAGATACGCAGTATTTT. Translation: CASSTSGITDTQYF.